Below are 3 T cell receptor beta chains sequenced from a single sample in a study of blood T cell repertoires in COVID-19 (dated by TCRdb to about 2020). Library method: the immunoSEQ multiplex PCR assay. This is the immuneACCESS table as TCRdb keeps it, with only in-frame sequences that have V and J called. A part of the clones is gone; compared with another copy, unresolved V genes explain less than half, and the rest is unexplained. The sample table lists approximately 180,000 clones, roughly 87% of them with a count of one. The top ten clones comprise around 2.3% of the sample. Material for sequencing was PBMCs or T cells enriched from blood (not recorded which). The receptor source for this set is a woman between 40 and 55 years old with acute COVID-19.

This chain connects TRBV30 to TRBJ2-1; D call uncertain. The V end lost 0 bases, the J end lost 7 bases, and 7 bases lay between the germline ends. The germline gives CDR1 GTSNPN, CDR2 SVGIG (reference sequence). CDR3 length: 12 residues. The chain's CDR3 is CAWSVFANEQFF. CDR3 DNA: TGTGCCTGGAGTGTCTTCGCGAATGAGCAGTTCTTC.

The chain employs TRBV3-1 (or the pseudogene TRBV3-2) and TRBJ1-1; D is undetermined. Germline V gene sequence: CDR1 LGHDT, CDR2 YNNKEL (reference sequence). The CDR3 consists of 13 residues. Trimming left V 3 bases short and J 3 bases short, with 8 bases between. The CDR3 sequence is CASSQGGDTEAFF. The CDR3 region has the DNA TGTGCCAGCAGCCAGGGAGGTGACACTGAAGCTTTCTTT.

J is TRBJ2-6 and V is TRBV7-3; D ambiguous. The CDR3 covers 20 residues. V lost 4 bases and J 0 bases, leaving 22 bases between the germline ends. Germline-derived CDR1 and CDR2 are SGHTA and FQGTGA. DNA for the CDR3: TGTGCCAGCAGCTCCCACGATGGAATTACAGCAAACTCTGGGGCCAACGTCCTGACTTTC. Translated, it gives CASSSHDGITANSGANVLTF.